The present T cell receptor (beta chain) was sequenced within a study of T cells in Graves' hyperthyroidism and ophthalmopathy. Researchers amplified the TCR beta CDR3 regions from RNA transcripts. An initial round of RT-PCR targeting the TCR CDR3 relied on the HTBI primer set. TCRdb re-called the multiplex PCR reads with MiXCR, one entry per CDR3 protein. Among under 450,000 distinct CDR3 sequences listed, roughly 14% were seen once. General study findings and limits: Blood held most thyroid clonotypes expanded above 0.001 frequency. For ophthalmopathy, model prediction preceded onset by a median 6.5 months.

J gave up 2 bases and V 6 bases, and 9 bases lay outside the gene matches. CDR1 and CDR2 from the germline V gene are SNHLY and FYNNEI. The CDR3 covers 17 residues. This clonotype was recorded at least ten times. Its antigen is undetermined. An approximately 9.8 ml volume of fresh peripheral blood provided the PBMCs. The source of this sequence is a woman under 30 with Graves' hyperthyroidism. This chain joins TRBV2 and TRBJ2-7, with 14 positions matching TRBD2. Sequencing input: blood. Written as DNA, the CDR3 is TGTGCCAGCAGGTCCGGGACTAGCGGGAGAGGCCCCTACGAGCAGTACTTC. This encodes CASRSGTSGRGPYEQYF.